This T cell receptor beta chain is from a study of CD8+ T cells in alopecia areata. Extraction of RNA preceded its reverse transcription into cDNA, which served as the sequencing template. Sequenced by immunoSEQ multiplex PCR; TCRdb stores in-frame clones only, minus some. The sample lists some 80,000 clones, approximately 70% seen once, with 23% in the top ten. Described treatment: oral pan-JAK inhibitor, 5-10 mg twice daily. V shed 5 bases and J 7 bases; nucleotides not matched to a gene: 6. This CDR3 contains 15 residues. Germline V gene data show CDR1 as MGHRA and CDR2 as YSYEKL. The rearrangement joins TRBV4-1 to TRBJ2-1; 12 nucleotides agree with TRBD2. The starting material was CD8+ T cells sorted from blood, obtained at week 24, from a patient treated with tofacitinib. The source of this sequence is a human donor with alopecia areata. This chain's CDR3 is CASSTLAGGPNEQFF. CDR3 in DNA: TGCGCCAGCAGCACCCTAGCGGGGGGGCCGAATGAGCAGTTCTTC.